The TCR beta chain described here comes from a study of shared clonotypes between healthy human individuals. None of the donors, who were healthy HIV-negative adults, had recently had acute infections or vaccinations. Whole-study results and caveats: Sequencing of the sorted subsets was shown by rarefaction to be incomplete despite large depth.

Note on this clone: Its specificity is unknown.

V lost 1 base and J 0 bases, leaving 10 bases between the germline ends. CDR1 and CDR2 from the germline V gene are SGHVS and FQNEAQ. CDR3 length equals 15 residues. Method: immunoSEQ multiplex PCR; TCRdb's copy keeps in-frame clones and lacks some. The sample lists a few million clones, more than 90% occurring once. The sequence derives from a man between 18 and 29 years old in good health. Sequenced sample: naive CD4+ T cells sorted from blood. As for subset: CD45RA+ positively selected. V is TRBV7-8 and J is TRBJ2-7, with D uncertain. In nucleotides, the CDR3 is TGTGCCAGCAGCTTAGATTCGGGTCCCTCCTACGAGCAGTACTTC. Protein: CASSLDSGPSYEQYF. Supplemented by reference TRBV7-8 and TRBJ2-7, the full variable domain reads GAGVSQSPRYKVAKRGQDVALRCDPISGHVSLFWYQQALGQGPEFLTYFQNEAQLDKSGLPSDRFFAERPEGSVSTLKIQRTQQEDSAVYLCASSLDSGPSYEQYFGPGTRLTVT.